A selection of T cell receptor beta chains follows, all from one sample in a study of response to subunit inactivated influenza vaccine. MiXCR, run by TCRdb on the RT-PCR reads, gives a single entry per CDR3 protein. Among 450,000 to 700,000 distinct CDR3 sequences listed, 13% to 15% were seen once. The material was PBMCs from blood, obtained less than 13 days after vaccination. These receptors were obtained from a man between 45 and 60 years old who received an inactivated influenza vaccine. Each CDR3 is given with its conserved first and last residue. Fields, in order: D gene, J gene, clone size, V gene, CDR3 DNA, CDR3 protein. D genes are given only for firm matches. Where a row states a size, it is once, few, many or the class of an expanded clone; other rows omit it.

D: TRBD1; J: TRBJ1-2; size: many; V: TRBV5-4; DNA: TGTGCCAGCAGCTTAGCAGGGGGAAACTATGGCTACACCTTC; CDR3: CASSLAGGNYGYTF
D: -; J: TRBJ2-6; size: -; V: TRBV6-1; DNA: TGTGCCAGCAGTGAACAGGGTCGGGCCAACGTCCTGACTTTC; CDR3: CASSEQGRANVLTF
D: -; J: TRBJ2-3; size: -; V: TRBV12-3/TRBV12-4; DNA: TGTGCCAGCTTTGGGGGCTCCACAGATACGCAGTATTTT; CDR3: CASFGGSTDTQYF
D: -; J: TRBJ1-5; size: -; V: TRBV6-5; DNA: TGTGCCAGCAGTTCAGCTGCGACAGGTCATCAGCCCCAGCATTTT; CDR3: CASSSAATGHQPQHF
D: -; J: TRBJ2-7; size: -; V: TRBV7-6; DNA: TGTGCCAGCAGCACCCGGTGGCCCCCGGACGAGCAGTACTTC; CDR3: CASSTRWPPDEQYF
D: -; J: TRBJ2-5; size: -; V: TRBV7-8; DNA: TGTGCCAGCAGCTTAGCAGTCTGGGAGACCCAGTACTTC; CDR3: CASSLAVWETQYF
D: TRBD1; J: TRBJ2-1; size: few; V: TRBV5-8; DNA: TGTGCCAGCAGCTTGGAGTATAGGGCAGGGGGCACGTTCTTC; CDR3: CASSLEYRAGGTFF
D: -; J: TRBJ2-2; size: -; V: TRBV9; DNA: TGTGCCAGCAGCGTAGCTAGTCGGGCGAACACCGGGGAGCTGTTTTTT; CDR3: CASSVASRANTGELFF
D: -; J: TRBJ2-1; size: few; V: TRBV29-1; DNA: TGCAGCGTTGTGTCGGACAACATAGGGGAGCAGTTCTTC; CDR3: CSVVSDNIGEQFF
D: -; J: TRBJ2-5; size: -; V: TRBV6-2/TRBV6-3; DNA: TGTGCCGGGTGCAAACCTCAAGAGACCCAGTACTTC; CDR3: CAGCKPQETQYF
D: -; J: TRBJ1-1; size: few; V: TRBV10-3; DNA: TGTGCCATCAGTGACTCGGTTATGAACACTGAAGCTTTCTTT; CDR3: CAISDSVMNTEAFF
D: TRBD2; J: TRBJ2-2; size: -; V: TRBV4-3; DNA: TGCGCCAGCAGCGGGGATGCGGGAGGGGGAACCGGGGAGCTGTTTTTT; CDR3: CASSGDAGGGTGELFF
D: -; J: TRBJ2-6; size: few; V: TRBV29-1; DNA: TGCAGCGTTGCGGGTGGGACGGGGGCCAACGTCCTGACTTTC; CDR3: CSVAGGTGANVLTF
D: TRBD1; J: TRBJ2-1; size: few; V: TRBV7-9; DNA: TGTGCCAGCAGCCCTTTTGGGGACAGAGGCTACAATGAGCAGTTCTTC; CDR3: CASSPFGDRGYNEQFF
D: TRBD1; J: TRBJ1-6; size: -; V: TRBV10-3; DNA: TGTGCCACTAAGTCATCGACAGGGGATAATTCACCCCTCCACTTT; CDR3: CATKSSTGDNSPLHF
D: -; J: TRBJ2-5; size: -; V: TRBV12-3/TRBV12-4; DNA: TGTGCCAGCAGTTTTCTTGGTTCCCAAGAGACCCAGTACTTC; CDR3: CASSFLGSQETQYF